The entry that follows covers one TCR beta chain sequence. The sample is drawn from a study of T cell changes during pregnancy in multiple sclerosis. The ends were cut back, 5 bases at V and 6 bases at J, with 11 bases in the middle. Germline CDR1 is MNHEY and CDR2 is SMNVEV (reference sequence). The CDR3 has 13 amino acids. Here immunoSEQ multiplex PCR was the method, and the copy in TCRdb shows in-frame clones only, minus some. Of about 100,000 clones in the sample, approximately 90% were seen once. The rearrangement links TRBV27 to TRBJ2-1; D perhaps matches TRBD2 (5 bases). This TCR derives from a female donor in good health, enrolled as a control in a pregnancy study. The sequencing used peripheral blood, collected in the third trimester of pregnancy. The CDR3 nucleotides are TGTGCCAGCAGTCTCCTACGGGGCAATGAGCAGTTCTTC. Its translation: CASSLLRGNEQFF.